This entry is about one TCR beta chain. V gave up 2 bases and J gave up 5 bases, with 13 bases separating them. There are 14 residues in the CDR3. The V gene's germline CDR1 is WNHNN and CDR2 SYGVQD (reference sequence). As processed by the authors: The authors estimated nucleated cell counts from reference gene primer amplification. Sequencing was performed with immunoSEQ multiplex PCR; in TCRdb, only in-frame clones are kept and a portion is missing. From that table come the V and J calls and clone size; the DNA was used to work out D and trimming. This sample yields tens of thousands of clones, of which about 88% are seen a single time; about 9.4% belongs to the top ten. The data originate from a study of blood T cell repertoires in COVID-19. In the study overall: COVID-19 samples from acute and convalescent phases originated in the United States, Italy and Spain.

Residents of 24 US areas, aged about 18 to 89 years, made up the participants. Participant-reported clinical history was the basis for cohort assignment. The sequencing sample was made of PBMCs or T cells enriched from blood (not recorded which). The chain employs TRBV10-1 and TRBJ2-7; maybe TRBD1 (6 bases). The sequence was collected from a woman aged 35 to 49 who had recovered from COVID-19. CDR3: CASSETGSVHEQYF. The CDR3 nucleotides are TGCGCCAGCAGTGAGACAGGGTCCGTCCACGAGCAGTACTTC.